This T cell receptor (beta chain) was recorded in a study of T cells after yellow fever vaccination. Study-level information: With SMART-Seq v4 Ultra Low Input, the fractions containing low cell numbers were prepared.

As TCR cDNA was made by 5'RACE template switching, a universal primer site and UMIs were added. TCRdb used MiXCR to reprocess the 5' RACE reads, holding one entry per CDR3 protein. This table has approximately 600,000 distinct CDR3 sequences, approximately 13% appearing once. This clonotype was counted a few times. The antigen remains unidentified. Study-level results: The bulk population could contribute abundant contaminating clonotypes to FACS-sorted repertoires.

Germline V CDR1 and CDR2: SQVTM, ANQGSEA. This CDR3 has 14 residues. J gave up 4 bases and V 5 bases, and 10 bases lay outside the gene matches. The J gene is TRBJ2-7, the V gene TRBV29-1, with 8 bases aligning to TRBD1. The sequencing used PBMCs, collected on the day of the yellow fever booster vaccination. The receptor was derived from a man aged 25-40 years who received the YFV17D yellow fever vaccine. The chain's CDR3 is CSVRRTGTGYEQYF. The DNA for the CDR3 is TGCAGCGTTCGAAGGACAGGGACGGGTTACGAGCAGTACTTC.